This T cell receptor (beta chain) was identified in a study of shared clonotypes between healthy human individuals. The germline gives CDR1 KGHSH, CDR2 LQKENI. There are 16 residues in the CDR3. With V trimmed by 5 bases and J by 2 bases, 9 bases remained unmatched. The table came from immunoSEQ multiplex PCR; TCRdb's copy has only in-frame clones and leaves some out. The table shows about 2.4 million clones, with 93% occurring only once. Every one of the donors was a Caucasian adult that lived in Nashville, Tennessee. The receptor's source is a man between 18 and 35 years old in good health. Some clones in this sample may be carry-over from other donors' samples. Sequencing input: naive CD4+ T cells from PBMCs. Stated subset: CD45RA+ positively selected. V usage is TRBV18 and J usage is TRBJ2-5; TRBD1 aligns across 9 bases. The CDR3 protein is CASSAQTGTGQETQYF. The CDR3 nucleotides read TGTGCCAGCTCAGCGCAGACCGGGACAGGGCAAGAGACCCAGTACTTC.